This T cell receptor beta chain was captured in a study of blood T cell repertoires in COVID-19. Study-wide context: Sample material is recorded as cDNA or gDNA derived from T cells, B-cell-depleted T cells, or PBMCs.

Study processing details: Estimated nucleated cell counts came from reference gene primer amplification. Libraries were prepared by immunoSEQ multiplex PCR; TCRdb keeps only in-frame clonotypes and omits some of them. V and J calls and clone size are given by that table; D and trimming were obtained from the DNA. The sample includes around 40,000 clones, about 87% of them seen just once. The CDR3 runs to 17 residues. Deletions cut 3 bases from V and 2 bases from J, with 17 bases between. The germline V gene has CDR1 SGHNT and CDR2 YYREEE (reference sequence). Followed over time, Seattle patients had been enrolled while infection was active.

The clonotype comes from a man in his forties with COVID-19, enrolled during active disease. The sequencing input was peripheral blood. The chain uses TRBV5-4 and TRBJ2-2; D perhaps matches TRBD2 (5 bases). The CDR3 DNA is TGTGCCAGCAGCTCCCGAGAAGAGGGATTTAACACCGGGGAGCTGTTTTTT. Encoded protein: CASSSREEGFNTGELFF.